This TCR beta chain was observed in a study of shared clonotypes between healthy human individuals. Background on the study: The donor pool was made up of a couple of women and three men aged 18 to 49.

On this clone: What it binds is not known.

Findings and caveats of the study: Naive CD4 clonotypes overlapped across a handful of donors at around 5%. What naive subsets generally showed was a larger estimated richness than memory subsets showed.

Replicate PCRs run on sorted subsets employed about 220 ng DNA, roughly 30,000 T cell genomes. The protocol was immunoSEQ multiplex PCR, while the TCRdb copy is restricted to in-frame clones and leaves out a portion. The sample holds roughly 110,000 clones; 68% are singletons and the top ten take roughly 24%. The germline V gene encodes CDR1 MDHEN and CDR2 SYDVKM. The CDR3 is made up of 15 amino acids. The trim removed 11 bases at V and 2 bases at J, leaving 12 bases unmatched. The sample was memory CD8+ T cells sorted from blood. Subset reported: CD45RO+ cells pooled with CCR7-negative TemRA cells. J is TRBJ2-5 and V is TRBV28; 9 bases line up with TRBD1. This receptor was identified in a woman in her twenties or thirties in good health. The CDR3 loop is CAGTYRGRGQETQYF. The DNA of the CDR3 is TGTGCCGGAACCTACAGGGGGCGCGGGCAAGAGACCCAGTACTTC.